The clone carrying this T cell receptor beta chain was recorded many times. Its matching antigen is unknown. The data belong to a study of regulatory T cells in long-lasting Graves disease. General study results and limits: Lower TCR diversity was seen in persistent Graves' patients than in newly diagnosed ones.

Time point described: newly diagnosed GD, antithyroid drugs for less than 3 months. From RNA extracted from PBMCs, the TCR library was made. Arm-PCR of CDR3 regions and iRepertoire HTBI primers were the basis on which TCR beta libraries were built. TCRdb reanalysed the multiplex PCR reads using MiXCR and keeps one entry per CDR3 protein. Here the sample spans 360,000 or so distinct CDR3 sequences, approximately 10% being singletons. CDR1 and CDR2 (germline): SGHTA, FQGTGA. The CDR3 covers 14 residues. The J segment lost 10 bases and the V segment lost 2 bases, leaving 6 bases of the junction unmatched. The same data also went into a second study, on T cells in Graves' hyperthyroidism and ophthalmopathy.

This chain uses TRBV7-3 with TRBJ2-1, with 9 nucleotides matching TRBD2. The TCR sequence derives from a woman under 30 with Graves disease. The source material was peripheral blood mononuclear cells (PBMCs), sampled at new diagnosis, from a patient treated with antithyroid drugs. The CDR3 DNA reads TGTGCCAGCAGCTTAGGGCTAGCGGGATCAGAGCAGTTCTTC. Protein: CASSLGLAGSEQFF.